This section outlines one T cell receptor (beta chain) sequence together with its context. This specimen belongs to a study of blood T cell repertoires in COVID-19. Study-wide context: COVID-19 samples from acute and convalescent phases originated in the United States, Italy and Spain. T cells, B-cell-depleted T cells, or PBMCs provided the cDNA or gDNA that served as material.

Original processing notes: Counts of nucleated cells, estimated from reference gene primer amplification, were obtained. TCRdb's copy holds only in-frame clones and misses some; the assay was immunoSEQ multiplex PCR. The V and J calls and clone size come from that table; D and trimming were worked out from the DNA. There are around 300,000 clones in the sample; roughly four fifths occur only once, and over 9% lies in the top ten. Trimming stripped 5 bases from V and 0 bases from J, with 12 bases between. Looked up from germline, CDR1 is SGHNT and CDR2 is YYREEE (reference sequence). This CDR3 comprises 15 residues.

The specimen sequenced was peripheral blood. The receptor comes from a woman in her forties or fifties who had recovered from COVID-19. The gene calls are TRBV5-4 and TRBJ2-1, with D perhaps matching TRBD1 (6 bases). The CDR3 protein is CASSPGQSSYNEQFF. The CDR3 coding sequence is TGTGCCAGCAGTCCCGGACAGAGCTCCTACAATGAGCAGTTCTTC. The whole variable domain, remainder taken from reference TRBV5-4 and TRBJ2-1, is ETGVTQSPTHLIKTRGQQVTLRCSSQSGHNTVSWYQQALGQGPQFIFQYYREEENGRGNFPPRFSGLQFPNYSSELNVNALELDDSALYLCASSPGQSSYNEQFFGPGTRLTVL.